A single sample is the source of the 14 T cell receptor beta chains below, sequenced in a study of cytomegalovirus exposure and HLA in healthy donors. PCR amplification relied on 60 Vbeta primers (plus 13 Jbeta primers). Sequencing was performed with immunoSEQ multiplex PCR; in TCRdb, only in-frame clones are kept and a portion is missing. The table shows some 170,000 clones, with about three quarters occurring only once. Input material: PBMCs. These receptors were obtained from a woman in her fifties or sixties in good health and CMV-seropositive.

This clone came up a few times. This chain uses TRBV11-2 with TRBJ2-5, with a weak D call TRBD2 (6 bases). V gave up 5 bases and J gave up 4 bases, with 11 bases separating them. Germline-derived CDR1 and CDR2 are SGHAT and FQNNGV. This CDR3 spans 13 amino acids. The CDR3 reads CASSGRGSETQYF. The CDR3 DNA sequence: TGTGCCAGCAGCGGTCGGGGGTCAGAGACCCAGTACTTC.

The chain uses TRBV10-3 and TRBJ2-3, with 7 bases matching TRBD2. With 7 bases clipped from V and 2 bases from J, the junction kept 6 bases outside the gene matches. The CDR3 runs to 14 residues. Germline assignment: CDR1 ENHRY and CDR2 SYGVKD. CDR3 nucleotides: TGTGCCATCACCCCTAGCGGAAACACAGATACGCAGTATTTT. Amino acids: CAITPSGNTDTQYF.

The chain's CDR3 is CASSQDPGQAGASYNSPLHF. The CDR3 nucleotides are TGCGCCAGCAGCCAAGATCCGGGACAGGCCGGAGCCTCCTATAATTCACCCCTCCACTTT. This chain links TRBV4-3 with TRBJ1-6, with 8 bases identical to TRBD1. V lost 0 bases and J lost 0; bases outside the gene matches: 10. Germline CDR1 is LGHNA and CDR2 is YSLEER. This CDR3 has 20 amino acids.

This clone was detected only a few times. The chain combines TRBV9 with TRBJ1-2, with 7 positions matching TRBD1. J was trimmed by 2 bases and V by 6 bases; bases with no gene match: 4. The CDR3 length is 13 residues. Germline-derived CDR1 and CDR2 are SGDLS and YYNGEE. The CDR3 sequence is CASKAQGNYGYTF. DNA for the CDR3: TGTGCCAGCAAGGCACAGGGGAACTATGGCTACACCTTC.

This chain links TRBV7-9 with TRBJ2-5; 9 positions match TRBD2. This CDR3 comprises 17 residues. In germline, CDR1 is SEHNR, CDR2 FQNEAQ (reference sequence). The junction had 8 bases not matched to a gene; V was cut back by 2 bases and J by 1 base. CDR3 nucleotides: TGTGCCAGCAGCTTAATCGCGACTAGCGGACGCCAAGAGACCCAGTACTTC. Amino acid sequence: CASSLIATSGRQETQYF.

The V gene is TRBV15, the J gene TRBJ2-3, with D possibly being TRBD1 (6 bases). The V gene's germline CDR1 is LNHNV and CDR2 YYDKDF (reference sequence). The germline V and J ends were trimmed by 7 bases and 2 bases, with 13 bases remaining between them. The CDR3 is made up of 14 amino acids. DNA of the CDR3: TGTGCCACCACCGACAGGCCTAACACAGATACGCAGTATTTT. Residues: CATTDRPNTDTQYF.

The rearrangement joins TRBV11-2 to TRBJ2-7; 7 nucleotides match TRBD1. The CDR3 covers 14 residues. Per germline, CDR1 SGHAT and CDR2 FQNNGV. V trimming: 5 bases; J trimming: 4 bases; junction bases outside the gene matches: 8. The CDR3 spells CASSRRQGTYEQYF. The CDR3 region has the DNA TGTGCCAGCAGCCGGCGACAGGGAACATACGAGCAGTACTTC.

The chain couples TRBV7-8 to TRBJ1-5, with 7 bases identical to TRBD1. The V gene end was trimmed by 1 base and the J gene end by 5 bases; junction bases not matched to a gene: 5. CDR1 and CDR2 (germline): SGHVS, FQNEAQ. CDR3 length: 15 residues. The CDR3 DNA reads TGTGCCAGCAGCTTAGGTAGACAGGGTTATCAGCCCCAGCATTTT. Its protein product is CASSLGRQGYQPQHF.

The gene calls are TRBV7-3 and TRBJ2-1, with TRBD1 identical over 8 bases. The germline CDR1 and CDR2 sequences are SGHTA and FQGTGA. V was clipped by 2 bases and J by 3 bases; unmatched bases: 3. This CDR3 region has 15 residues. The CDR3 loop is CASSLGTGIYNEQFF. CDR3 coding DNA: TGTGCCAGCAGCTTAGGGACAGGCATCTACAATGAGCAGTTCTTC.

This CDR3 is CASSNGQGGVYEQYF. CDR3 sequence (DNA): TGTGCCAGCAGTAATGGACAGGGGGGAGTCTACGAGCAGTACTTC. V and J are TRBV25-1 and TRBJ2-7; 10 bases are a match to TRBD1. Unmatched junction bases numbered 7, after V lost 5 bases and J lost 3 bases. From germline, CDR1 is MGHDK and CDR2 SYGVNS. CDR3 size: 15 residues.

The CDR3 nucleotides are TGTGCCAGCAGTTCGGACAGGGGGAGCTCTGGAAACACCATATATTTT. This sequence encodes CASSSDRGSSGNTIYF. This chain connects TRBV27 to TRBJ1-3; 10 nucleotides align to TRBD1. The ends lost 4 bases at V and 0 bases at J; junction bases unmatched: 3. This CDR3 is built from 16 residues. The germline CDR1 and CDR2 sequences are MNHEY and SMNVEV (reference sequence).

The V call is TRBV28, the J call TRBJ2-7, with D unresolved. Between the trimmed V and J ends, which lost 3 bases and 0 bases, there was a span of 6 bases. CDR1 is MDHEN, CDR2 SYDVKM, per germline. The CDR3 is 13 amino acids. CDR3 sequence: CASSFTNSYEQYF. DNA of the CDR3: TGTGCCAGCAGTTTCACTAACTCCTACGAGCAGTACTTC.

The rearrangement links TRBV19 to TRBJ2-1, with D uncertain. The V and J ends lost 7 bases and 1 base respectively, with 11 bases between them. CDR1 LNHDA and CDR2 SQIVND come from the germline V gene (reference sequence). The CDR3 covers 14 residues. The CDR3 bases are TGTGCCAGTACCGGTGCTCAATCCTACAATGAGCAGTTCTTC. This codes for CASTGAQSYNEQFF.

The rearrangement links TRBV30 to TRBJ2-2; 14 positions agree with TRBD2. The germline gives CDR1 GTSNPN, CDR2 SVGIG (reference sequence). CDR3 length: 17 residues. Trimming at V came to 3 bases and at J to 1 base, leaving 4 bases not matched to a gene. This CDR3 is CAWRGGTSGGNTGELFF. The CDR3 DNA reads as TGTGCCTGGAGGGGCGGGACTAGCGGGGGGAACACCGGGGAGCTGTTTTTT.